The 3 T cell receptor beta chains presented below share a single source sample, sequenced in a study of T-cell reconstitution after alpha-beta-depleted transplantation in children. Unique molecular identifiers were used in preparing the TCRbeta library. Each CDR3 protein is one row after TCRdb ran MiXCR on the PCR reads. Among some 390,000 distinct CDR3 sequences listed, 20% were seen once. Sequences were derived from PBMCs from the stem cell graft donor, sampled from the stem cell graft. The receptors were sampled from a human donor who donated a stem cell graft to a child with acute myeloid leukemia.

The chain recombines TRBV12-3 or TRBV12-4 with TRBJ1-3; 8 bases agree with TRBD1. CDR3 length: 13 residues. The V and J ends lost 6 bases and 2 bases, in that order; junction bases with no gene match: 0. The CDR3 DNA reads TGTGCCAGCAGGGACAGGGCTGGAAACACCATATATTTT. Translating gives CASRDRAGNTIYF.

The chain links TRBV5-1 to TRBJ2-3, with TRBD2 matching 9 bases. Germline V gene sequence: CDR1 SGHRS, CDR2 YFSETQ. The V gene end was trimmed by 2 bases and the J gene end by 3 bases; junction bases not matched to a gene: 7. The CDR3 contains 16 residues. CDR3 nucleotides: TGCGCCAGCAGCTTTGAGTCTAGCGGGATGACAGATACGCAGTATTTT. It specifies CASSFESSGMTDTQYF. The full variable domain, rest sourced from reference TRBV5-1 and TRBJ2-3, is KAGVTQTPRYLIKTRGQQVTLSCSPISGHRSVSWYQQTPGQGLQFLFEYFSETQRNKGNFPGRFSGRQFSNSRSEMNVSTLELGDSALYLCASSFESSGMTDTQYFGPGTRLTVL.

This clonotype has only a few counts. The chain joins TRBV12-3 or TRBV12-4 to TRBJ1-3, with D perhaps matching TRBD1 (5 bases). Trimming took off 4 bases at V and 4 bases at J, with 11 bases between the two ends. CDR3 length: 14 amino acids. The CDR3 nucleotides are TGTGCCAGCAGTTCCAGGGAGTCCGGAAACACCATATATTTT. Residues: CASSSRESGNTIYF.